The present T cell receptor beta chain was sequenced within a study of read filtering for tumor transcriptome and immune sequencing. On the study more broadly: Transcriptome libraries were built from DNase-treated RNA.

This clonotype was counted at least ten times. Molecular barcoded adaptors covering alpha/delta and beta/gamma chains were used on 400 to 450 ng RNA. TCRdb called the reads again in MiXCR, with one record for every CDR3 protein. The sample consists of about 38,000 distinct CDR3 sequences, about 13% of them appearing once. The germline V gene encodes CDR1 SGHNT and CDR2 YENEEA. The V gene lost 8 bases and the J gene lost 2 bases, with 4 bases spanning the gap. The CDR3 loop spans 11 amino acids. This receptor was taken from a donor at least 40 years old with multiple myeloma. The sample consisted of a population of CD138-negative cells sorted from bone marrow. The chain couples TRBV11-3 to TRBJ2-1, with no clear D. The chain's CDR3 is CASGTYNEQFF. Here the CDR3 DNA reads TGTGCCAGCGGGACCTACAATGAGCAGTTCTTC.